One and the same sample provided the 25 T cell receptor beta chains below, sequenced in a study of shared T cell receptors in the human thymus. Profiled with immunoSEQ multiplex PCR; TCRdb holds only in-frame clones, not every one. The sample has some 700,000 clones; approximately 85% are singletons. The same data also went into a second study, on human thymus T cells.

Sequences were obtained from thymocytes. These receptor sequences come from a girl in the first two years of life with a congenital heart defect.

This clone is a singleton in its sample. The chain links TRBV28 to TRBJ1-4, with D tentatively TRBD1 (6 bases). With 8 bases removed from V and 8 bases from J, the gap between germline ends came to 15 bases. The germline V gene has CDR1 MDHEN and CDR2 SYDVKM. CDR3 length: 13 amino acids. The CDR3 protein is CASEGRGGEKLFF. CDR3 DNA sequence: TGTGCCAGCGAGGGCAGGGGTGGGGAAAAACTGTTTTTT.

The rearrangement joins TRBV2 to TRBJ2-7; 12 bases line up with TRBD2. The CDR3 sequence is 16 residues long. V trimming: 6 bases; J trimming: 7 bases; junction bases outside the gene matches: 13. The germline V gene has CDR1 SNHLY and CDR2 FYNNEI. The CDR3, as DNA: TGTGCCAGCAGCGGGCTAGCGGGGGGGCCGCGTAATGAGCAGTACTTC. Protein: CASSGLAGGPRNEQYF.

The gene calls are TRBV20-1 and TRBJ1-5, with D possibly being TRBD1 (5 bases). The length of the CDR3 is 11 residues. Germline CDR1 reads DFQATT; CDR2 reads SNEGSKA (reference sequence). With 6 bases removed from V and 9 bases from J, the gap between germline ends came to 12 bases. The CDR3 DNA follows: TGCAGTGCCCAGGGAATTACGCCCCAGCATTTT. It translates to CSAQGITPQHF.

The table lists this clone with a few counts. This sequence joins TRBV14 and TRBJ2-5; weak D call: TRBD2 (5 bases). This CDR3 region has 15 residues. The V end was cut by 2 bases, the J end by 5 bases, with 15 bases between. Germline CDR1 is SGHDN and CDR2 is FVKESK. Written as DNA, the CDR3 is TGTGCCAGCAGCCAATTGCGTGGGGAGAGGGAGACCCAGTACTTC. It specifies CASSQLRGERETQYF.

This clone has only one observation. Different DNA sequences within this sample yield the same CDR3. The chain uses TRBV6-5 and TRBJ2-7, with D possibly TRBD2 on 5 matching bases. Trimming removed 2 bases at V and 6 bases at J, with 5 bases between. CDR1 is MNHEY and CDR2 is SVGAGI in the germline V gene. The CDR3 is made up of 11 amino acids. For the CDR3, the DNA is TGTGCCAGCAGTTACCGGGGCGAGCAGTACTTC. It is translated as CASSYRGEQYF.

The gene calls are TRBV5-4 and TRBJ2-3; 7 nucleotides line up with TRBD1. Germline assignment: CDR1 SGHNT and CDR2 YYREEE (reference sequence). The length of the CDR3 is 16 residues. The J segment lost 2 bases and the V segment lost 2 bases, leaving 8 bases of the junction unmatched. The chain's CDR3 is CASSFEGAAPTDTQYF. In nucleotides, the CDR3 is TGTGCCAGCAGCTTCGAGGGGGCGGCCCCCACAGATACGCAGTATTTT.

The chain couples TRBV19 to TRBJ1-2, with 8 bases lining up with TRBD1. The germline V gene has CDR1 LNHDA and CDR2 SQIVND (reference sequence). CDR3 length: 13 amino acids. J gave up 5 bases and V 8 bases, and 7 bases lay outside the gene matches. The CDR3 loop is CASQEDRGYGYTF. The CDR3 nucleotides read TGTGCCAGTCAGGAAGACAGGGGATATGGCTACACCTTC.

Written as DNA, the CDR3 is TGTGCCAGTATCGACAGAAAGAACACTGAAGCTTTCTTT. Its translation is CASIDRKNTEAFF. This chain links TRBV19 with TRBJ1-1, with a tentative D call TRBD1 (5 bases). Germline CDR1 is LNHDA and CDR2 is SQIVND (reference sequence). Trimming removed 7 bases at V and 1 base at J, with 10 bases between. The CDR3 covers 13 residues.

This chain connects TRBV5-4 to TRBJ1-2; the D is unclear. The CDR3 is 16 residues long. V was pared by 0 bases and J by 4 bases, with 16 bases between. Germline CDR1 SGHNT, CDR2 YYREEE (reference sequence). CDR3 sequence (DNA): TGTGCCAGCAGCTTGGCCGCAGGCGGGCAGACCTATGGCTACACCTTC. It is translated as CASSLAAGGQTYGYTF.

This clone showed up just once. The chain recombines TRBV7-9 with TRBJ2-5, with a possible D match to TRBD1 (5 bases). Germline V lookup: CDR1 SEHNR, CDR2 FQNEAQ (reference sequence). The CDR3 spans 15 residues. Trimming pared 5 bases from V and 0 bases from J, leaving 13 bases between. The CDR3, as DNA: TGTGCCAGCAGCGCCAACAGGAGTTACCAAGAGACCCAGTACTTC. Translating it yields CASSANRSYQETQYF.

This chain uses TRBV6-5 with TRBJ1-1; D unresolved. V gave up 7 bases and J gave up 1 base, with 16 bases separating them. The germline V gene has CDR1 MNHEY and CDR2 SVGAGI. This CDR3 is built from 15 residues. CDR3 coding DNA: TGTGCCAGCACTATTAGCCCGGAAGGGAACACTGAAGCTTTCTTT. Protein sequence: CASTISPEGNTEAFF.

The CDR3 DNA reads as TGTGCCTGGAGTGTTGTCCCAGGGCCAAGCTCCTACAATGAGCAGTTCTTC. Its translation is CAWSVVPGPSSYNEQFF. The chain links TRBV30 to TRBJ2-1, with D possibly TRBD1 on 5 matching bases. CDR3 length: 17 residues. Trimming took off 0 bases at V and 0 bases at J, with 15 bases between the two ends. The V gene's germline CDR1 is GTSNPN and CDR2 SVGIG (reference sequence).

This clone was seen more than once but under ten times. V gene TRBV2 combines with J gene TRBJ2-3; maybe TRBD2 (6 bases). This CDR3 is 18 amino acids long. Trimming left V 3 bases short and J 0 bases short, with 19 bases between. The V gene's germline CDR1 is SNHLY and CDR2 FYNNEI. The CDR3 region has the DNA TGTGCCAGCAGTGAGGAGGGTCCAGAAACCTCTAGCACAGATACGCAGTATTTT. It is translated as CASSEEGPETSSTDTQYF.

The V call is TRBV5-8, the J call TRBJ2-7, with unresolved D. Germline assignment: CDR1 SGHTS and CDR2 YDEGEE. CDR3 length: 13 amino acids. V lost 2 bases, J lost 3 bases, and 9 bases lay in between. CDR3 protein: CASSLEYSYEQYF. As DNA, the CDR3 is TGTGCCAGCAGCTTAGAGTACAGCTACGAGCAGTACTTC. The full variable domain, rest sourced from reference TRBV5-8 and TRBJ2-7, is EAGVTQSPTHLIKTRGQQATLRCSPISGHTSVYWYQQALGLGLQFLLWYDEGEERNRGNFPPRFSGRQFPNYSSELNVNALELEDSALYLCASSLEYSYEQYFGPGTRLTVT.

The J gene is TRBJ1-2, the V gene TRBV5-1; TRBD1 agrees at 12 bases. Germline V gene lookup returns CDR1 SGHRS and CDR2 YFSETQ. V was clipped by 4 bases and J by 6 bases; unmatched bases: 4. The CDR3 has 14 amino acids. The CDR3 is CASSGTGGLDGYTF. The CDR3 DNA reads as TGCGCCAGCAGCGGGACAGGGGGCTTAGATGGCTACACCTTC. Drawing the rest from reference TRBV5-1 and TRBJ1-2, the complete variable domain is KAGVTQTPRYLIKTRGQQVTLSCSPISGHRSVSWYQQTPGQGLQFLFEYFSETQRNKGNFPGRFSGRQFSNSRSEMNVSTLELGDSALYLCASSGTGGLDGYTFGSGTRLTVV.

The chain couples TRBV4-1 to TRBJ1-4; TRBD1 matches 9 bases. Germline V CDR1 and CDR2: MGHRA, YSYEKL. Unmatched junction bases numbered 16, after V lost 0 bases and J lost 5 bases. The CDR3 has 20 amino acids. CDR3 region: CASSQDSGGTGKVKNEKLFF. The CDR3 DNA is TGCGCCAGCAGCCAAGATTCAGGCGGGACAGGGAAGGTGAAGAATGAAAAACTGTTTTTT.

The count of this clone is one. The chain has TRBV18 and TRBJ2-6, with 8 bases fitting TRBD1. J was trimmed by 1 base and V by 1 base; bases with no gene match: 6. The CDR3 runs 18 residues. The V gene's germline CDR1 is KGHSH and CDR2 LQKENI. The CDR3 loop reads CASSPRDRTDSGANVLTF. The CDR3 DNA reads TGTGCCAGCTCACCACGGGACAGGACCGATTCTGGGGCCAACGTCCTGACTTTC.

This chain links TRBV15 with TRBJ2-6; D is possibly TRBD1 (6 bases). This CDR3 comprises 19 residues. Germline V lookup: CDR1 LNHNV, CDR2 YYDKDF (reference sequence). The V gene lost 2 bases and the J gene lost 4 bases, with 21 bases spanning the gap. Here the CDR3 reads CATSRISRDTLGGANVLTF. CDR3 bases: TGTGCCACCAGCAGAATATCCCGGGACACCCTTGGAGGGGCCAACGTCCTGACTTTC.

The J gene is TRBJ1-5, the V gene TRBV18; 7 nucleotides line up with TRBD1. The germline V gene has CDR1 KGHSH and CDR2 LQKENI. The junction had 13 bases not matched to a gene; V was cut back by 2 bases and J by 0 bases. The CDR3 is made up of 19 amino acids. The DNA of the CDR3 is TGTGCCAGCTCACCAACGGGACAGACAGACGAGTATAGCAATCAGCCCCAGCATTTT. Translation gives CASSPTGQTDEYSNQPQHF.

V gene TRBV9 combines with J gene TRBJ1-1; no reliable D call. The CDR3 runs to 16 residues. Deletions cut 1 base from V and 10 bases from J, with 23 bases between. Germline loops: CDR1 SGDLS, CDR2 YYNGEE. CDR3 protein: CASSVRPQDCVTGAFF. The CDR3 coding sequence is TGTGCCAGCAGCGTACGGCCCCAGGACTGCGTCACGGGAGCTTTCTTT.

V and J are TRBV21-1 and TRBJ1-1; the table's TRBD1 call for D was not verified on the DNA. TRBV21-1 is a documented pseudogene. This CDR3 region has 14 residues. Here the CDR3 reads CASSKGQGPTEAFF. In nucleotides, the CDR3 is TGTGCCAGCAGCAAAGGACAGGGGCCAACTGAAGCTTTCTTT.

The chain joins TRBV27 to TRBJ1-1; 8 bases are a match to TRBD1. CDR1 and CDR2 (germline): MNHEY, SMNVEV (reference sequence). The CDR3 is made up of 14 amino acids. The V segment lost 5 bases and the J segment 5 bases; nucleotides outside the gene matches: 7. The CDR3 protein is CASSPPDRVTEAFF. CDR3 coding DNA: TGTGCCAGCAGTCCCCCGGACAGGGTAACTGAAGCTTTCTTT.

The CDR3 DNA reads as TGTGCCAGCCAATTAGGCTGCGGACAGGTGAAGAACTATGGCTACACCTTC. This codes for CASQLGCGQVKNYGYTF. The rearrangement uses TRBV28 and TRBJ1-2; 7 nucleotides match TRBD1. This CDR3 contains 17 residues. Germline V CDR1 and CDR2: MDHEN, SYDVKM. V shed 8 bases and J 2 bases; nucleotides not matched to a gene: 17.

V and J are TRBV28 and TRBJ1-2; D is unclear. The CDR3 totals 13 residues. The V and J ends lost 2 bases and 6 bases respectively, with 10 bases between them. CDR1 and CDR2 from the germline V gene are MDHEN and SYDVKM. CDR3: CASSLEASDGYTF. Here the CDR3 DNA reads TGTGCCAGCAGTTTAGAGGCCTCGGATGGCTACACCTTC.

The chain couples TRBV14 to TRBJ1-6; tentatively, D is TRBD1 (6 bases). V lost 0 bases and J lost 9, with 21 bases in between. Germline assignment: CDR1 SGHDN and CDR2 FVKESK. This CDR3 contains 18 residues. CDR3 sequence reads: CASSQDLGWGHLSSPLHF. The CDR3 DNA follows: TGTGCCAGCAGCCAAGATTTGGGGTGGGGGCACTTAAGTTCACCCCTCCACTTT.